One and the same sample provided the 28 T cell receptor beta chains below, sequenced in a study of PD-L1 blockade in urothelial cancer. Time point given: pretreatment peripheral blood. Here immunoSEQ multiplex PCR was the method, and the copy in TCRdb shows in-frame clones only, minus some. This table has about 49,000 clones, 60% to 85% appearing once. Sequenced material: PBMCs, taken around atezolizumab (anti-PD-L1) treatment. Every receptor here comes from a man in his 70s with urothelial cancer.

This clone was detected once. V is TRBV5-1 and J is TRBJ2-5; D may be TRBD2 (5 bases). This CDR3 spans 13 amino acids. V was shortened by 0 bases and J by 4 bases, with 7 bases between the two germline ends. CDR1 SGHRS and CDR2 YFSETQ come from the germline V gene. The CDR3 DNA is TGCGCCAGCAGCTTGGAAGGGAGAGAGACCCAGTACTTC. It yields the protein CASSLEGRETQYF.

The CDR3 sequence: CASSRDRFTDTQYF. CDR3 in DNA: TGTGCCAGCAGCCGGGACAGGTTCACAGATACGCAGTATTTT. This chain uses TRBV11-2 with TRBJ2-3; 8 bases match TRBD1. CDR3 length: 14 residues. The J segment lost 2 bases and the V segment lost 5 bases, leaving 3 bases of the junction unmatched. CDR1 SGHAT and CDR2 FQNNGV come from the germline V gene. Supplemented by reference TRBV11-2 and TRBJ2-3, the full variable domain reads EAGVAQSPRYKIIEKRQSVAFWCNPISGHATLYWYQQILGQGPKLLIQFQNNGVVDDSQLPKDRFSAERLKGVDSTLKIQPAKLEDSAVYLCASSRDRFTDTQYFGPGTRLTVL.

The chain is built from TRBV9 and TRBJ2-2; 12 positions agree with TRBD2. CDR1 and CDR2 (germline): SGDLS, YYNGEE. This CDR3 has 16 amino acids. Unmatched junction bases numbered 6, after V lost 3 bases and J lost 6 bases. The CDR3 sequence: CASSGPLAGGSGELFF. For the CDR3, the DNA is TGTGCCAGCAGCGGGCCACTAGCGGGAGGATCCGGGGAGCTGTTTTTT.

The gene calls are TRBV19 and TRBJ2-1; 7 positions match TRBD1. The junction had 9 bases not matched to a gene; V was cut back by 3 bases and J by 4 bases. The CDR3 sequence is 16 residues long. CDR1 and CDR2 (germline): LNHDA, SQIVND (reference sequence). CDR3 bases: TGTGCCAGTAGTATTGGAGGAAGGGGGCTTTACAATGAGCAGTTCTTC. Protein sequence: CASSIGGRGLYNEQFF. Combining the CDR3 with reference TRBV19 and TRBJ2-1 gives the whole variable domain DGGITQSPKYLFRKEGQNVTLSCEQNLNHDAMYWYRQDPGQGLRLIYYSQIVNDFQKGDIAEGYSVSREKKESFPLTVTSAQKNPTAFYLCASSIGGRGLYNEQFFGPGTRLTVL.

The rearrangement links TRBV6-5 to TRBJ1-5, with D tentatively TRBD1 (5 bases). Germline loops: CDR1 MNHEY, CDR2 SVGAGI. V was trimmed by 0 bases and J by 3 bases, leaving 12 bases between them. The CDR3 loop spans 16 amino acids. CDR3 bases: TGTGCCAGCAGTTACTCGTCAGGAGGGGCCAATCAGCCCCAGCATTTT. It translates to CASSYSSGGANQPQHF.

The sample holds one count of this clone. The gene calls are TRBV7-3 and TRBJ2-2, with D uncertain. This CDR3 spans 13 amino acids. Germline CDR1 is SGHTA and CDR2 is FQGTGA. V was clipped by 5 bases and J by 6 bases, with 10 bases between them. CDR3 sequence reads: CASSDQASGELFF. The CDR3 DNA reads TGTGCCAGCAGCGACCAGGCGTCCGGGGAGCTGTTTTTT.

This rearrangement joins TRBV30 to TRBJ2-3; 7 bases fit TRBD1. V trimming: 2 bases; J trimming: 2 bases; junction bases outside the gene matches: 7. Germline V gene lookup returns CDR1 GTSNPN and CDR2 SVGIG (reference sequence). The CDR3 loop spans 15 amino acids. In DNA, the CDR3 is TGTGCCTGGAGTAGGGGGCTAGCAGACACAGATACGCAGTATTTT. Translation gives CAWSRGLADTDTQYF. The variable domain in full, completed from reference TRBV30 and TRBJ2-3, reads SQTIHQWPATLVQPVGSPLSLECTVEGTSNPNLYWYRQAAGRGLQLLFYSVGIGQISSEVPQNLSASRPQDRQFILSSKKLLLSDSGFYLCAWSRGLADTDTQYFGPGTRLTVL.

V usage is TRBV25-1 and J usage is TRBJ1-4; the match to TRBD1 covers 12 bases. CDR3 size: 15 residues. From germline, CDR1 is MGHDK and CDR2 SYGVNS. V was clipped by 5 bases and J by 8 bases; unmatched bases: 6. The CDR3, as DNA: TGTGCCAGCAGTTTCTTCGGGACAGGGGGCGAAAAACTGTTTTTT. The encoded protein is CASSFFGTGGEKLFF.

The V call is TRBV2, the J call TRBJ2-2; D is undetermined. The CDR3 covers 13 residues. Germline assignment: CDR1 SNHLY and CDR2 FYNNEI. Trimming took 5 bases from V and 3 from J, leaving 7 bases between them. The CDR3 DNA is TGTGCCAGCAGTTTTTCCTACACCGGGGAGCTGTTTTTT. Translated, it gives CASSFSYTGELFF.

V and J are TRBV7-2 and TRBJ2-2; TRBD1 is a possible D gene (5 bases). The V end was cut by 6 bases, the J end by 0 bases, with 11 bases between. The CDR3 length is 15 residues. Per germline, CDR1 SGHTA and CDR2 FQGNSA. CDR3 nucleotides: TGTGCCAGCAGTCGACAGTCCGCGAACACCGGGGAGCTGTTTTTT. Protein product: CASSRQSANTGELFF.

This sequence joins TRBV10-3 and TRBJ2-7, with D perhaps matching TRBD1 (8 bases). CDR1 is ENHRY, CDR2 SYGVKD, per germline. The CDR3 extends over 14 amino acids. V lost 7 bases and J 3 bases, leaving 16 bases between the germline ends. The CDR3 loop is CAITPTGGGYEQYF. DNA for the CDR3: TGTGCCATCACTCCTACAGGGGGGGGCTACGAGCAGTACTTC.

This clone was seen a handful of times. The chain couples TRBV30 to TRBJ1-4; D is undetermined. V lost 1 base and J 3 bases, leaving 9 bases between the germline ends. This CDR3 has 14 amino acids. CDR1 is GTSNPN and CDR2 is SVGIG in the germline V gene (reference sequence). The CDR3 DNA reads TGTGCCTGGAGTGGGGCCAACCCTAATGAAAAACTGTTTTTT. Translation: CAWSGANPNEKLFF.

The chain has TRBV28 and TRBJ2-5, with a tentative D call TRBD1 (5 bases). Trimming left V 9 bases short and J 5 bases short, with 19 bases between. The length of the CDR3 is 14 residues. CDR1 MDHEN and CDR2 SYDVKM come from the germline V gene. CDR3 in DNA: TGTGCCAGTGCTAAGGCTACAGGTGTCGAGACCCAGTACTTC. Protein: CASAKATGVETQYF.

This sequence joins TRBV7-2 and TRBJ2-7, with TRBD1 identical over 10 bases. The CDR3 totals 15 residues. CDR1 is SGHTA and CDR2 is FQGNSA in the germline V gene. Trimming removed 3 bases from V and 2 bases from J; junction bases left unmatched: 4. As DNA, the CDR3 is TGTGCCAGCAGCTTGGGACAGGGGAGGGCCTACGAGCAGTACTTC. Protein sequence: CASSLGQGRAYEQYF.

The chain recombines TRBV5-1 with TRBJ1-3; 7 bases are shared with TRBD1. The length of the CDR3 is 15 residues. V lost 0 bases to trimming and J lost 4 bases; unmatched junction nucleotides: 4. Germline V gene data show CDR1 as SGHRS and CDR2 as YFSETQ. Here the CDR3 DNA reads TGCGCCAGCAGCTTGGCCACAGGGGTAGGAAACACCATATATTTT. Protein sequence: CASSLATGVGNTIYF.

The chain couples TRBV28 to TRBJ2-1; the D gene is possibly TRBD1 (6 bases). The CDR3 sequence is 14 residues long. The germline CDR1 and CDR2 sequences are MDHEN and SYDVKM. V was clipped by 6 bases and J by 5 bases, with 14 bases between them. In DNA, the CDR3 is TGTGCCAGCAGCCAGACAGGAGCGCACAATGAGCAGTTCTTC. Protein product: CASSQTGAHNEQFF.

The rearrangement joins TRBV27 to TRBJ1-5; D possibly corresponds to TRBD1 (6 bases). The V and J ends lost 4 bases and 1 base respectively, with 14 bases between them. Germline CDR1 is MNHEY and CDR2 is SMNVEV (reference sequence). The CDR3 extends over 16 amino acids. The CDR3 DNA is TGTGCCAGCAGTTCGCAGACAGGAGTGAGCAATCAGCCCCAGCATTTT. Its protein is CASSSQTGVSNQPQHF.

The rearrangement joins TRBV6-6 to TRBJ2-3; the D gene is possibly TRBD2 (6 bases). CDR1 is MNHNY, CDR2 SVGAGI, per germline (reference sequence). The CDR3 sequence is 13 residues long. V was clipped by 10 bases and J by 3 bases, with 14 bases between them. Here the CDR3 reads CATHFAGTDTQYF. The CDR3 region has the DNA TGTGCCACCCATTTTGCGGGAACAGATACGCAGTATTTT.

In DNA form, the CDR3 reads TGTGCCAGCAGTTCCAATTTACAGGGAGGGGAGCAGTTCTTC. This encodes CASSSNLQGGEQFF. V gene TRBV5-4 combines with J gene TRBJ2-1, with D possibly TRBD2 on 7 matching bases. This CDR3 has 14 amino acids. Trimming took 5 bases from V and 10 from J, leaving 19 bases between them. Germline values: CDR1 SGHNT, CDR2 YYREEE (reference sequence).

This clone was recorded only once. The chain links TRBV4-1 to TRBJ2-5, with 10 bases identical to TRBD1. Germline assignment: CDR1 MGHRA and CDR2 YSYEKL. The CDR3 consists of 14 residues. V lost 4 bases, J lost 5 bases, and 4 bases stayed unmatched. The CDR3 region is CASSLRDRGETQYF. Written as DNA, the CDR3 is TGCGCCAGCAGCCTACGGGACAGGGGTGAGACCCAGTACTTC.

This chain uses TRBV5-4 with TRBJ2-3; perhaps TRBD2 as D (5 bases). V shed 2 bases and J shed 3 bases, with 10 bases lying between them. The CDR3 extends over 14 amino acids. The germline CDR1 and CDR2 sequences are SGHNT and YYREEE (reference sequence). This chain's CDR3 is CASSFGGLTDTQYF. The CDR3 DNA sequence: TGTGCCAGCAGCTTCGGCGGGCTGACAGATACGCAGTATTTT.

The chain uses TRBV28 and TRBJ2-3; a weak D match, TRBD2 (6 bases). Trimming cost V 2 bases and J 0 bases, with 15 bases left between them. Germline loops: CDR1 MDHEN, CDR2 SYDVKM. This CDR3 contains 17 residues. The chain's CDR3 is CASSLGSGVASTDTQYF. The CDR3 bases are TGTGCCAGCAGTTTAGGTAGCGGAGTTGCTAGCACAGATACGCAGTATTTT.

The chain is built from TRBV30 and TRBJ2-5; D might be TRBD1 (7 bases). Germline V gives CDR1 GTSNPN, CDR2 SVGIG (reference sequence). The CDR3 is made up of 15 amino acids. Trimming pared 0 bases from V and 5 bases from J, leaving 16 bases between. CDR3 region: CAWSVGQGGLETQYF. The CDR3 DNA reads as TGTGCCTGGAGTGTAGGGCAGGGGGGTCTGGAGACCCAGTACTTC.

This clone appeared a few times. The chain couples TRBV5-1 to TRBJ2-7; the match to TRBD1 covers 7 bases. From germline, CDR1 is SGHRS and CDR2 YFSETQ. Unmatched junction bases numbered 4, after V lost 1 base and J lost 3 bases. The CDR3 consists of 14 residues. The CDR3 DNA follows: TGCGCCAGCAGCTTGCAGGGACAGAACTACGAGCAGTACTTC. It codes for CASSLQGQNYEQYF.

This clone was counted a single time. CDR3 sequence: CAISEVREGRHEQYF. Here the CDR3 DNA reads TGTGCCATCAGTGAGGTGCGGGAGGGGCGGCACGAGCAGTACTTC. The chain joins TRBV10-3 to TRBJ2-7; 9 nucleotides align to TRBD2. The CDR3 consists of 15 residues. Trimming at V came to 2 bases and at J to 5 bases, leaving 7 bases not matched to a gene. CDR1 and CDR2 from the germline V gene are ENHRY and SYGVKD.

This clone was seen just once. The chain couples TRBV25-1 to TRBJ1-5; D is uncertain. The CDR3 is 15 amino acids. Trimming shortened V by 3 bases and J by 7 bases, and 16 bases separated the two germline ends. CDR1 and CDR2 (germline): MGHDK, SYGVNS. The CDR3 protein is CASSDRGGLGQPQHF. The CDR3 DNA sequence: TGTGCCAGCAGTGATCGGGGTGGTCTAGGCCAGCCCCAGCATTTT.

This chain joins TRBV7-9 and TRBJ1-5, with TRBD1 matching 7 bases. J gave up 6 bases and V 5 bases, and 4 bases lay outside the gene matches. Germline V gene data show CDR1 as SEHNR and CDR2 as FQNEAQ (reference sequence). The CDR3 sequence is 13 residues long. The CDR3 bases are TGTGCCAGCAGCGCGACAGGGACTCAGCCCCAGCATTTT. Translating it yields CASSATGTQPQHF.

The chain is built from TRBV25-1 and TRBJ2-1, with 7 bases fitting TRBD1. The CDR3 extends over 13 amino acids. Germline CDR1 is MGHDK and CDR2 is SYGVNS. The ends lost 6 bases at V and 8 bases at J; junction bases unmatched: 7. The CDR3 loop is CASRRDSFDEQFF. In DNA form, the CDR3 reads TGTGCCAGCAGAAGGGACAGTTTCGATGAGCAGTTCTTC.